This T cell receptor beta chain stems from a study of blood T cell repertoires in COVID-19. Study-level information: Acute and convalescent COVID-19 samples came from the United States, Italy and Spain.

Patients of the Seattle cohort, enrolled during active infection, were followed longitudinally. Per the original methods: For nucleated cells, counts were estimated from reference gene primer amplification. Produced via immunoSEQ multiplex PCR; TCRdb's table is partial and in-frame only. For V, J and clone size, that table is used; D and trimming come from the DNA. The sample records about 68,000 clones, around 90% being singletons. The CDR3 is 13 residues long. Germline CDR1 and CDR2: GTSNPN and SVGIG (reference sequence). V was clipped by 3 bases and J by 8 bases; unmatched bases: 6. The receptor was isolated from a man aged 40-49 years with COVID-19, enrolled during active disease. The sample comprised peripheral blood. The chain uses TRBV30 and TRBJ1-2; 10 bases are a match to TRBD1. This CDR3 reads CAWRTGGMGGYTF. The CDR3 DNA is TGTGCCTGGAGGACAGGGGGCATGGGAGGCTACACCTTC.